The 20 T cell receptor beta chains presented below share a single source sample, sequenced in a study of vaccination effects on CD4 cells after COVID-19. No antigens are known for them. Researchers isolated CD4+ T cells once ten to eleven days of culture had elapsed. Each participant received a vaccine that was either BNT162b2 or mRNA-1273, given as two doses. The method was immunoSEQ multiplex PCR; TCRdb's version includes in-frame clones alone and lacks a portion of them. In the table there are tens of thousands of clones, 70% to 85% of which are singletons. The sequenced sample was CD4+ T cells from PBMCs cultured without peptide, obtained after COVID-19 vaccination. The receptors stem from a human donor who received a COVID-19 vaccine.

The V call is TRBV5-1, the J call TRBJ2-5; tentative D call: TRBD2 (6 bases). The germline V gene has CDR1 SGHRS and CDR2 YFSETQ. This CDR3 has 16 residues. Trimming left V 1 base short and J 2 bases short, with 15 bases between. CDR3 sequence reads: CASSLISGGAQETQYF. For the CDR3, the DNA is TGCGCCAGCAGCTTGATCTCCGGGGGAGCGCAAGAGACCCAGTACTTC.

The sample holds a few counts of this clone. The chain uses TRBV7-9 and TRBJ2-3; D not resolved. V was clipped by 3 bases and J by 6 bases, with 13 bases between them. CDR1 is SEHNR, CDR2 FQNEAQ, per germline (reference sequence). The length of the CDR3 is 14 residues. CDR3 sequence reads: CASSLDGSEDTQYF. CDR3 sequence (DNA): TGTGCCAGCAGCTTGGACGGGTCGGAGGATACGCAGTATTTT. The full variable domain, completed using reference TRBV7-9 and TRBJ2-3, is DTGVSQNPRHKITKRGQNVTFRCDPISEHNRLYWYRQTLGQGPEFLTYFQNEAQLEKSRLLSDRFSAERPKGSFSTLEIQRTEQGDSAMYLCASSLDGSEDTQYFGPGTRLTVL.

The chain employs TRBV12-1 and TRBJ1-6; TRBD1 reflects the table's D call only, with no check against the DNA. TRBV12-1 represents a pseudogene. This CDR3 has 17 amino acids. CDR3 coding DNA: TGTGCCAGCAGCTTAACAAACGGGACAGAATATAATTCACCCCTCCACTTT. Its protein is CASSLTNGTEYNSPLHF.

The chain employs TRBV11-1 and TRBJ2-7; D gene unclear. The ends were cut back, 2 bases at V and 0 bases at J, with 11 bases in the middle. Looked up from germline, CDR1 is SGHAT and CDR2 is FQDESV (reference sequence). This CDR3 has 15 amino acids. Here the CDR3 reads CASSLSAAGSYEQYV. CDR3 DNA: TGTGCCAGCAGCTTAAGCGCAGCAGGCTCCTACGAGCAGTACGTC.

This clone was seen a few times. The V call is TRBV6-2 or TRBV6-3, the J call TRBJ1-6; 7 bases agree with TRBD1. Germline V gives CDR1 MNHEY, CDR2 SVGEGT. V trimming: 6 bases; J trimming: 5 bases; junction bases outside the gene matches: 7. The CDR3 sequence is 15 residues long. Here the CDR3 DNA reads TGTGCCAGCAGCCACCGGGACAGAGATAATTCACCCCTCCACTTT. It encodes CASSHRDRDNSPLHF.

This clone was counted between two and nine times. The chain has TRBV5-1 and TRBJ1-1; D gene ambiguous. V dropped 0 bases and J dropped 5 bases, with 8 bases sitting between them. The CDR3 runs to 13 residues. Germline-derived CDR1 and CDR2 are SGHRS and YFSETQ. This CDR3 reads CASSLVPGTEAFF. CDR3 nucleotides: TGCGCCAGCAGCTTGGTTCCGGGAACTGAAGCTTTCTTT.

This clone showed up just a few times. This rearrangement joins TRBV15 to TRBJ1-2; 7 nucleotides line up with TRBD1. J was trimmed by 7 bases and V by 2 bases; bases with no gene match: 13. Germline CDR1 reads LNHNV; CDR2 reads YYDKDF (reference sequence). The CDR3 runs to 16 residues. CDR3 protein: CATSRPGTEGRGGYTF. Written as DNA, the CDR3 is TGTGCCACCAGCAGACCCGGGACAGAAGGAAGGGGTGGCTACACCTTC. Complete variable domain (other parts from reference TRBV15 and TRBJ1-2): DAMVIQNPRYQVTQFGKPVTLSCSQTLNHNVMYWYQQKSSQAPKLLFHYYDKDFNNEADTPDNFQSRRPNTSFCFLDIRSPGLGDTAMYLCATSRPGTEGRGGYTFGSGTRLTVV.

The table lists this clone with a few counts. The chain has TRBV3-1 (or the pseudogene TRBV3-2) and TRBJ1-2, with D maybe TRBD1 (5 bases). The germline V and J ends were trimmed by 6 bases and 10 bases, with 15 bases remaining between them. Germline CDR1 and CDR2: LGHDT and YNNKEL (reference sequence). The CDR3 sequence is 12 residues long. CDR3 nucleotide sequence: TGTGCCAGCAGTCTTTCGGACATCGACTACACCTTC. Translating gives CASSLSDIDYTF.

CDR3 sequence (DNA): TGTGCCAGCAGCTTGACTGGGGGACTTGGAAACACCATATATTTT. This codes for CASSLTGGLGNTIYF. J is TRBJ1-3 and V is TRBV5-4, with D maybe TRBD1 (5 bases). Trimming left V 1 base short and J 3 bases short, with 11 bases between. The CDR3 runs to 15 residues. The germline V gene has CDR1 SGHNT and CDR2 YYREEE (reference sequence). Full variable domain (outside the CDR3, taken from reference TRBV5-4 and TRBJ1-3): ETGVTQSPTHLIKTRGQQVTLRCSSQSGHNTVSWYQQALGQGPQFIFQYYREEENGRGNFPPRFSGLQFPNYSSELNVNALELDDSALYLCASSLTGGLGNTIYFGEGSWLTVV.

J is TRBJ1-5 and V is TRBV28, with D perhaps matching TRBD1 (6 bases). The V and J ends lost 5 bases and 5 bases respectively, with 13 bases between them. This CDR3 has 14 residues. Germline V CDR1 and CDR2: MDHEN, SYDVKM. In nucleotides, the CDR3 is TGTGCCAGCAGTCTCGGACAGACCTATCAGCCCCAGCATTTT. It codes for CASSLGQTYQPQHF. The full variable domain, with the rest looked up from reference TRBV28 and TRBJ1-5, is DVKVTQSSRYLVKRTGEKVFLECVQDMDHENMFWYRQDPGLGLRLIYFSYDVKMKEKGDIPEGYSVSREKKERFSLILESASTNQTSMYLCASSLGQTYQPQHFGDGTRLSIL.

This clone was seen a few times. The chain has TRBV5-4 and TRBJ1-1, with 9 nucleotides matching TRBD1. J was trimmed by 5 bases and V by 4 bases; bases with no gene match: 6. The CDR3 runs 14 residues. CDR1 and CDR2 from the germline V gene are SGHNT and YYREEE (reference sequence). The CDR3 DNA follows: TGTGCCAGCAGCCTACAGGGGGCCCGGACTGAAGCTTTCTTT. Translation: CASSLQGARTEAFF.

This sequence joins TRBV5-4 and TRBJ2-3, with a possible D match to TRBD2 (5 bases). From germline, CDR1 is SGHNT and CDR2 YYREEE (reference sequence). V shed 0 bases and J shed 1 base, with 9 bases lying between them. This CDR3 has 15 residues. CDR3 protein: CASSLGWRGTDTQYF. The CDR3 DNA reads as TGTGCCAGCAGCTTGGGCTGGCGGGGCACAGATACGCAGTATTTT.

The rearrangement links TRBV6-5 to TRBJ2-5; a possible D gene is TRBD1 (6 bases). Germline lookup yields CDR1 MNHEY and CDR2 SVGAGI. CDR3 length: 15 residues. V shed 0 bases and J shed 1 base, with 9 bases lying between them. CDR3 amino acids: CASSYSADSQETQYF. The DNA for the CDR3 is TGTGCCAGCAGTTACTCGGCGGACAGCCAAGAGACCCAGTACTTC.

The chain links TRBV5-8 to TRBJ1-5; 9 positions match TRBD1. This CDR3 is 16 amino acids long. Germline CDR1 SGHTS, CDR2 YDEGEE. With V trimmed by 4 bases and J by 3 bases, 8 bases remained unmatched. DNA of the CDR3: TGTGCCAGCAGCCTGTCCGGGACAGGGAACAATCAGCCCCAGCATTTT. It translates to CASSLSGTGNNQPQHF.

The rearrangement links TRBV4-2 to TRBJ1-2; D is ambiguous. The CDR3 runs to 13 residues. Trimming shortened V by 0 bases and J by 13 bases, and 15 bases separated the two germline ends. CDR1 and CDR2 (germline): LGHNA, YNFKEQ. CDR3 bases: TGTGCCAGCAGCCAAGAAGGTAACTGGCAGATCACCTTC. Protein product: CASSQEGNWQITF.

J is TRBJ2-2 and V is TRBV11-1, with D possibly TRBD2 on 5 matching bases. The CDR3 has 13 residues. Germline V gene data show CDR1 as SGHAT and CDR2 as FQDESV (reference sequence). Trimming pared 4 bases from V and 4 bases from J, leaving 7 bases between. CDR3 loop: CASSSGVTGELFF. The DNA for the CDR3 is TGTGCCAGCAGCTCCGGGGTCACCGGGGAGCTGTTTTTT.

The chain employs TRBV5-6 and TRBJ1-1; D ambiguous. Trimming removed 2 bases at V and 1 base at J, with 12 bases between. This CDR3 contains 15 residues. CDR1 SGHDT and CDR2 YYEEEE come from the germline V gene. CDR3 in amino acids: CASSLIGNTNTEAFF. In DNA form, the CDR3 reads TGTGCCAGCAGCTTAATTGGTAATACGAACACTGAAGCTTTCTTT. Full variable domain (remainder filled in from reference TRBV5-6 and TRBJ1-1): DAGVTQSPTHLIKTRGQQVTLRCSPKSGHDTVSWYQQALGQGPQFIFQYYEEEERQRGNFPDRFSGHQFPNYSSELNVNALLLGDSALYLCASSLIGNTNTEAFFGQGTRLTVV.

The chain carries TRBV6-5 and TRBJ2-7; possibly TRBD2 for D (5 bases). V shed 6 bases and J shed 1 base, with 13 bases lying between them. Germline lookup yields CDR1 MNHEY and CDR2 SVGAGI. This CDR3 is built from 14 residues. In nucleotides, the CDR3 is TGTGCCAGCAGCTACAACCCGGGGTCCTACGAGCAGTACGTC. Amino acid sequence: CASSYNPGSYEQYV.

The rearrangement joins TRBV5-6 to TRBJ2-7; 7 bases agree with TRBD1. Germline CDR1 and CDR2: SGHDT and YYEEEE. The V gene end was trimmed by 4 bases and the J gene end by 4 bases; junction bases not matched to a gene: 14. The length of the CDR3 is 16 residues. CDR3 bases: TGTGCCAGCAGCCTCTCGGCGGCAGGGGGTAAATACGAGCAGTACGTC. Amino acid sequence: CASSLSAAGGKYEQYV.

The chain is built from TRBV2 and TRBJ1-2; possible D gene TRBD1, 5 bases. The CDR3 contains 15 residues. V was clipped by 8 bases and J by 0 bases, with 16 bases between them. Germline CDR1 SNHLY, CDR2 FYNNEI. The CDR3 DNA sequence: TGTGCCAGCGGCCCACAGGATCTAACTAACTATGGCTACACCTTC. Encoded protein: CASGPQDLTNYGYTF. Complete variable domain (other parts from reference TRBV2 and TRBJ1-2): EPEVTQTPSHQVTQMGQEVILRCVPISNHLYFYWYRQILGQKVEFLVSFYNNEISEKSEIFDDQFSVERPDGSNFTLKIRSTKLEDSAMYFCASGPQDLTNYGYTFGSGTRLTVV.